One sample yielded the 25 T cell receptor beta chains listed below, sequenced in a study of beta chain features in type 1 diabetes. For these receptors, no antigen is known. All of the isolated RNA was reverse transcribed, so expressed TCRB transcripts were sequenced. The assay was immunoSEQ multiplex PCR, and TCRdb's table has in-frame clones only and misses some. The sample consists of 250,000 to 300,000 clones, around 24% of them appearing once. Points from the study as a whole: Among all four CD4+ subsets, Type 1 diabetes patients had TCRB CDR3s that were moderately but significantly shorter.

The sample consisted of naive CD4+ T cells from blood. Every receptor here comes from a woman in her twenties or thirties with type 1 diabetes.

This chain uses TRBV7-2 with TRBJ2-1, with a possible D match to TRBD1 (6 bases). V was trimmed by 5 bases and J by 0 bases, leaving 11 bases between them. Germline-derived CDR1 and CDR2 are SGHTA and FQGNSA. CDR3 length: 15 amino acids. The CDR3 here is CASSIDRSSYNEQFF. The CDR3 DNA reads TGTGCCAGCAGCATAGACAGGAGCTCCTACAATGAGCAGTTCTTC.

This chain joins TRBV28 and TRBJ2-7, with TRBD2 matching over 7 bases. With V trimmed by 4 bases and J by 2 bases, 5 bases remained unmatched. Looked up from germline, CDR1 is MDHEN and CDR2 is SYDVKM. The CDR3 runs 14 residues. The CDR3 DNA is TGTGCCAGCAGTTGGGATCGGGGGGCCTACGAGCAGTACTTC. Translated, it gives CASSWDRGAYEQYF. The variable domain in full, with the rest retrieved from reference TRBV28 and TRBJ2-7, is DVKVTQSSRYLVKRTGEKVFLECVQDMDHENMFWYRQDPGLGLRLIYFSYDVKMKEKGDIPEGYSVSREKKERFSLILESASTNQTSMYLCASSWDRGAYEQYFGPGTRLTVT.

This clone was detected a few times. This chain connects TRBV10-3 to TRBJ1-2, with 7 bases fitting TRBD1. The germline gives CDR1 ENHRY, CDR2 SYGVKD. The CDR3 is 16 residues long. V lost 4 bases and J lost 0; bases outside the gene matches: 8. CDR3 sequence (DNA): TGTGCCATCAGTGGAAATCCGGGACAGTCTAACTATGGCTACACCTTC. As protein: CAISGNPGQSNYGYTF.

This clone was seen only a few times. The chain links TRBV30 to TRBJ1-1, with 8 bases identical to TRBD1. The CDR3 totals 14 residues. Germline V gene sequence: CDR1 GTSNPN, CDR2 SVGIG (reference sequence). Losses at the gene ends were 7 bases for V and 1 base for J; bases not matched to a gene: 8. In nucleotides, the CDR3 is TGTGCCTTTGGACAGGGTCGTACGAACACTGAAGCTTTCTTT. Translating it yields CAFGQGRTNTEAFF.

The sample holds a few counts of this clone. The V and J genes are TRBV9 and TRBJ1-1; no firm D call. The CDR3 covers 13 residues. The V gene's germline CDR1 is SGDLS and CDR2 YYNGEE. Deletions cut 2 bases from V and 1 base from J, with 6 bases between. The CDR3 loop is CASSVRENTEAFF. The DNA of the CDR3 is TGTGCCAGCAGCGTGAGGGAGAACACTGAAGCTTTCTTT.

This clone was seen a handful of times. The V gene is TRBV2, the J gene TRBJ2-5, with 11 bases that match TRBD2. From germline, CDR1 is SNHLY and CDR2 FYNNEI. V trimming: 4 bases; J trimming: 3 bases; junction bases outside the gene matches: 7. The CDR3 runs 16 residues. The CDR3 reads CASSGPLAGGEETQYF. CDR3 nucleotides: TGTGCCAGCAGTGGCCCCCTAGCGGGAGGTGAAGAGACCCAGTACTTC. The full variable domain, with the rest looked up from reference TRBV2 and TRBJ2-5, is EPEVTQTPSHQVTQMGQEVILRCVPISNHLYFYWYRQILGQKVEFLVSFYNNEISEKSEIFDDQFSVERPDGSNFTLKIRSTKLEDSAMYFCASSGPLAGGEETQYFGPGTRLLVL.

This clone was observed a few times. The V call is TRBV28, the J call TRBJ2-5; D is uncertain. The CDR3 totals 13 residues. Germline values: CDR1 MDHEN, CDR2 SYDVKM. The V end was cut by 5 bases, the J end by 5 bases, with 12 bases between. CDR3 nucleotide sequence: TGTGCCAGCAGTCCCCCTAGGTTGGAGACCCAGTACTTC. This codes for CASSPPRLETQYF.

This clone was detected only a few times. The DNA for the CDR3 is TGCGCCAGCAGCGAGAGTCCCGGGACAGGTGGAGAAAAACTGTTTTTT. Protein sequence: CASSESPGTGGEKLFF. This chain joins TRBV5-1 and TRBJ1-4; TRBD1 agrees at 8 bases. There are 16 residues in the CDR3. The ends lost 4 bases at V and 8 bases at J; junction bases unmatched: 13. CDR1 and CDR2 (germline): SGHRS, YFSETQ.

The chain recombines TRBV5-1 with TRBJ2-7, with TRBD1 identical over 10 bases. The germline V gene has CDR1 SGHRS and CDR2 YFSETQ. Losses at the gene ends were 2 bases for V and 4 bases for J; bases not matched to a gene: 6. The CDR3 spans 15 residues. The CDR3: CASSFTGTGEYEQYF. CDR3 sequence (DNA): TGCGCCAGCAGCTTCACCGGGACAGGGGAATACGAGCAGTACTTC.

This clone was detected only a few times. V gene TRBV6-6 combines with J gene TRBJ1-1; D is undetermined. The CDR3 runs to 13 residues. The germline V gene encodes CDR1 MNHNY and CDR2 SVGAGI (reference sequence). V gave up 5 bases and J gave up 3 bases, with 10 bases separating them. CDR3 DNA sequence: TGTGCCAGCAGTCACATCAGCGACACTGAAGCTTTCTTT. Translation: CASSHISDTEAFF.

This clone was found a few times. This sequence joins TRBV6-1 and TRBJ2-7; the match to TRBD2 covers 8 bases. The CDR3 spans 13 residues. Germline V gene lookup returns CDR1 MNHNS and CDR2 SASEGT. V lost 7 bases, J lost 1 base, and 3 bases stayed unmatched. The CDR3 here is CASTRLASYEQYF. CDR3 DNA: TGTGCCAGCACCCGACTAGCGTCCTACGAGCAGTACTTC.

V gene TRBV4-1 combines with J gene TRBJ2-7; possibly TRBD1 for D (6 bases). Trimming removed 1 base from V and 6 bases from J, with 22 bases in between. The CDR3 runs to 17 residues. From germline, CDR1 is MGHRA and CDR2 YSYEKL. This CDR3 reads CASSQVDQKQGPSEQYF. CDR3 bases: TGCGCCAGCAGCCAAGTGGACCAAAAACAGGGTCCAAGCGAGCAGTACTTC.

This clone was counted between two and nine times. The V and J genes are TRBV4-2 and TRBJ2-3; D perhaps matches TRBD2 (6 bases). Trimming took 4 bases from V and 0 from J, leaving 14 bases between them. This CDR3 has 16 residues. The V gene's germline CDR1 is LGHNA and CDR2 YNFKEQ. The CDR3 DNA reads TGTGCCAGCAGCCTCGGGACTTACCTTAGCACAGATACGCAGTATTTT. Its translation: CASSLGTYLSTDTQYF.

The CDR3 region is CASSPQGRETQYF. CDR3 coding DNA: TGTGCCAGCAGCCCACAGGGTCGGGAGACCCAGTACTTC. The chain recombines TRBV11-2 with TRBJ2-5; TRBD1 is a possible D gene (6 bases). Germline loops: CDR1 SGHAT, CDR2 FQNNGV. The ends were cut back, 5 bases at V and 5 bases at J, with 12 bases in the middle. The CDR3 extends over 13 amino acids.

This clone was observed a few times. The chain recombines TRBV11-2 with TRBJ2-1, with D maybe TRBD1 (6 bases). This CDR3 is 13 amino acids long. The germline V gene has CDR1 SGHAT and CDR2 FQNNGV. Trimming left V 1 base short and J 8 bases short, with 9 bases between. The CDR3 bases are TGTGCCAGCAGCTTAGTGAGGGGGTATGAGCAGTTCTTC. This sequence encodes CASSLVRGYEQFF. Based on the CDR3 plus reference TRBV11-2 and TRBJ2-1, the full variable domain is EAGVAQSPRYKIIEKRQSVAFWCNPISGHATLYWYQQILGQGPKLLIQFQNNGVVDDSQLPKDRFSAERLKGVDSTLKIQPAKLEDSAVYLCASSLVRGYEQFFGPGTRLTVL.

A note on this clone: An end of the junction does not agree with germline; a read error may underlie this. J is TRBJ2-1 and V is TRBV7-7; TRBD2 matches 7 bases. The CDR3 covers 14 residues. Looked up from germline, CDR1 is SSHAT and CDR2 is FNYEAQ (reference sequence). CDR3 nucleotide sequence: TGTGCTAGCAGCTTAGCCGGCGGGAGCAATGAGCAGTTCTTC. Its protein product is CASSLAGGSNEQFF.

The V call is TRBV6-1, the J call TRBJ1-1, with D possibly matching TRBD1 (6 bases). Trimming removed 5 bases from V and 9 bases from J, with 19 bases in between. The germline V gene encodes CDR1 MNHNS and CDR2 SASEGT. CDR3 size: 14 residues. CDR3 DNA: TGTGCCAGCAGTCAATTGGGGGGGCAGGGACAAGCTTTCTTT. This codes for CASSQLGGQGQAFF.

The chain joins TRBV11-1 to TRBJ2-1; possible D gene TRBD2, 6 bases. The germline V and J ends were trimmed by 0 bases and 14 bases, with 17 bases remaining between them. The CDR3 loop spans 14 amino acids. Germline V lookup: CDR1 SGHAT, CDR2 FQDESV (reference sequence). The CDR3 reads CASSLAGTPVGEFF. The CDR3 region has the DNA TGTGCCAGCAGCTTAGCGGGGACTCCAGTCGGGGAGTTCTTC.

This chain links TRBV7-2 with TRBJ2-2, with 9 nucleotides matching TRBD2. The germline V gene encodes CDR1 SGHTA and CDR2 FQGNSA. The CDR3 runs 16 residues. V lost 2 bases to trimming and J lost 5 bases; unmatched junction nucleotides: 6. The CDR3, as DNA: TGTGCCAGCAGCTTAAGGCTAGCGGGACGTACCGGGGAGCTGTTTTTT. Translation gives CASSLRLAGRTGELFF.

V gene TRBV4-1 combines with J gene TRBJ2-2; 8 bases fit TRBD2. V shed 2 bases and J 0 bases; nucleotides not matched to a gene: 5. CDR3 length equals 17 residues. Germline V CDR1 and CDR2: MGHRA, YSYEKL. The CDR3 sequence is CASSQWAGGSNTGELFF. The CDR3 DNA follows: TGCGCCAGCAGCCAATGGGCGGGAGGTTCGAACACCGGGGAGCTGTTTTTT.

V usage is TRBV29-1 and J usage is TRBJ2-4; D possibly corresponds to TRBD2 (6 bases). Germline V gene lookup returns CDR1 SQVTM and CDR2 ANQGSEA. V was cut by 5 bases and J by 7 bases, with 15 bases left in between. This CDR3 has 13 amino acids. The CDR3 protein is CSVTDLGGNIQYF. The CDR3 DNA reads as TGCAGCGTTACCGACCTTGGGGGGAACATTCAGTACTTC.

V gene TRBV2 combines with J gene TRBJ2-5; 7 nucleotides line up with TRBD2. After removal of 8 bases from V and 5 bases from J, the junction contained 5 bases not matched to a gene. Looked up from germline, CDR1 is SNHLY and CDR2 is FYNNEI. This CDR3 is built from 12 residues. CDR3 loop: CASSAGRETQYF. Here the CDR3 DNA reads TGTGCCAGCTCAGCGGGAAGGGAGACCCAGTACTTC. Filled out from reference TRBV2 and TRBJ2-5, the complete variable domain reads EPEVTQTPSHQVTQMGQEVILRCVPISNHLYFYWYRQILGQKVEFLVSFYNNEISEKSEIFDDQFSVERPDGSNFTLKIRSTKLEDSAMYFCASSAGRETQYFGPGTRLLVL.

The chain combines TRBV7-2 with TRBJ2-3; D uncertain. This CDR3 is built from 13 residues. V was cut by 4 bases and J by 4 bases, with 9 bases left in between. Germline V gene lookup returns CDR1 SGHTA and CDR2 FQGNSA. The CDR3 protein is CASSSYQSDTQYF. The CDR3 bases are TGTGCCAGCAGCTCGTATCAGTCAGATACGCAGTATTTT. The whole variable domain, filled in from reference TRBV7-2 and TRBJ2-3, reads GAGVSQSPSNKVTEKGKDVELRCDPISGHTALYWYRQSLGQGLEFLIYFQGNSAPDKSGLPSDRFSAERTGGSVSTLTIQRTQQEDSAVYLCASSSYQSDTQYFGPGTRLTVL.

This clone has only a few counts. The V call is TRBV29-1, the J call TRBJ2-3, with 13 bases that match TRBD2. V shed 6 bases and J 3 bases; nucleotides not matched to a gene: 3. Germline CDR1 is SQVTM and CDR2 is ANQGSEA. The CDR3 loop spans 14 amino acids. CDR3 sequence (DNA): TGCAGCGTCCCACTAGCGGGAGGGACAGATACGCAGTATTTT. Translating it yields CSVPLAGGTDTQYF.

This chain uses TRBV6-6 with TRBJ2-1, with 7 bases fitting TRBD1. Germline V lookup: CDR1 MNHNY, CDR2 SVGAGI (reference sequence). The CDR3 extends over 13 amino acids. The junction had 6 bases not matched to a gene; V was cut back by 6 bases and J by 7 bases. CDR3 DNA sequence: TGTGCCAGCAGCCGTGACAGGGCAAATGAGCAGTTCTTC. Translating it yields CASSRDRANEQFF.